These T cell receptor beta chains were read from a single sample in a study of T-cell memory formation after mild COVID-19. TCRdb redid the calling of the 5' RACE reads with MiXCR, one entry per CDR3 protein. The data show 580,000 or so distinct CDR3 sequences, 17% seen once. Sequencing was carried out using PBMCs or a T cell subset sorted from them (not recorded which). These receptors were obtained from an adult woman who had mild COVID-19 (a few samples of this study predate the infection). Cell type and time point are not known. Each CDR3 is given with its conserved first and last residue. Each record gives: CDR3 DNA, CDR3 protein, D gene, V gene, clone size, J gene. A D gene is named only where the DNA matches it firmly. The listing skips clone size in some rows; elsewhere it reads once, few, many or a size class.

DNA: TGCGCCAGCAGCCCCTCCCGATACGGGACTAGCGAGGTGGCAGATACGCAGTATTTT
CDR3: CASSPSRYGTSEVADTQYF
D: TRBD2
V: TRBV4-1
size: NA
J: TRBJ2-3

DNA: TGTGCCACCCTCGTACAGGGTACGACAGATACGCAGTATTTT
CDR3: CATLVQGTTDTQYF
D: NA
V: TRBV24-1
size: NA
J: TRBJ2-3

DNA: TGTGCCAGCAGAACAACTAGCGGCACCTACAATGAGCAGTTCTTC
CDR3: CASRTTSGTYNEQFF
D: TRBD2
V: TRBV7-9
size: few
J: TRBJ2-1

DNA: TGTGCCAGCAGCTTGATGGTCAGGGAGAGTAACACCGGGGAGCTGTTTTTT
CDR3: CASSLMVRESNTGELFF
D: NA
V: TRBV5-6
size: NA
J: TRBJ2-2

DNA: TGCAGTGCTGGACAGGGCTGGTTGGATCAGCCCCAGCATTTT
CDR3: CSAGQGWLDQPQHF
D: TRBD1
V: TRBV20-1
size: NA
J: TRBJ1-5

DNA: TGTGCCAGCATTACCCCAGGGGCAGACAATGAGCAGTTCTTC
CDR3: CASITPGADNEQFF
D: NA
V: TRBV6-7
size: NA
J: TRBJ2-1

DNA: TGTGCCAGCACCACAAGCGGGGGGCCGGTCTACGAGCAGTACTTC
CDR3: CASTTSGGPVYEQYF
D: TRBD2
V: TRBV12-3/TRBV12-4
size: NA
J: TRBJ2-7

DNA: TGTGCCAGCAGCTCCCGGACTAGCGGGGAGGAAGCAGATACGCAGTATTTT
CDR3: CASSSRTSGEEADTQYF
D: TRBD2
V: TRBV7-9
size: NA
J: TRBJ2-3

DNA: TGTGCCAGCAGCTCCCTTGACAGGGTTTACACTGAAGCTTTCTTT
CDR3: CASSSLDRVYTEAFF
D: TRBD1
V: TRBV7-2
size: many
J: TRBJ1-1

DNA: TGTGCCAGCGGGGGACCGACTGAAGCTTTCTTT
CDR3: CASGGPTEAFF
D: NA
V: TRBV6-5
size: NA
J: TRBJ1-1

DNA: TGTGCCAGCAGCCCAAGGGACAGGGGTCATGAAAAACTGTTTTTT
CDR3: CASSPRDRGHEKLFF
D: TRBD1
V: TRBV7-2
size: few
J: TRBJ1-4

DNA: TGCAGTGCTAGTGGGGGGGAGTTCTACAATGAGCAGTTCTTC
CDR3: CSASGGEFYNEQFF
D: TRBD2
V: TRBV20-1
size: NA
J: TRBJ2-1

DNA: TGTGCCAGCAGCTTGTGGGGGTTTGGAAGCAATCAGCCCCAGCATTTT
CDR3: CASSLWGFGSNQPQHF
D: NA
V: TRBV5-6
size: few
J: TRBJ1-5

DNA: TGTGCCAGCAGTTACGAATGGCAGGCGAACACTGAAGCTTTCTTT
CDR3: CASSYEWQANTEAFF
D: NA
V: TRBV6-5
size: NA
J: TRBJ1-1

DNA: TGTGCCAGTAGTACGTACAGGGGAGATACGCAGTATTTT
CDR3: CASSTYRGDTQYF
D: TRBD1
V: TRBV19
size: few
J: TRBJ2-3

DNA: TGTGCCAGCAGTTACTCGCCGGGAGTGGATGAGCAGTTCTTC
CDR3: CASSYSPGVDEQFF
D: NA
V: TRBV6-5
size: NA
J: TRBJ2-1

DNA: TGTGCCAGCAGCTTTTCAGGGAACTATGGCTACACCTTC
CDR3: CASSFSGNYGYTF
D: NA
V: TRBV5-4
size: NA
J: TRBJ1-2

DNA: TGTGCCTGGAGTGTAGGTCGCGGGGGGGCCTACGAGCAGTACTTC
CDR3: CAWSVGRGGAYEQYF
D: TRBD2
V: TRBV30
size: NA
J: TRBJ2-7

DNA: TGTGCCACCAGCAGAGATCGGAGGGAGGGAGTCACCTTC
CDR3: CATSRDRREGVTF
D: NA
V: TRBV15
size: few
J: TRBJ1-2

DNA: TGTGCCAGCAGCCTAGCGGGAGGGTACGATGAGCAGTTCTTC
CDR3: CASSLAGGYDEQFF
D: TRBD2
V: TRBV7-6
size: NA
J: TRBJ2-1

DNA: TGTGCCAGCGGCGGGACCACCGGGGAGCTGTTTTTT
CDR3: CASGGTTGELFF
D: NA
V: TRBV5-4
size: NA
J: TRBJ2-2

DNA: TGTGCCAGCACTGTAGGGGGGGGCACCGGGGAGCTGTTTTTT
CDR3: CASTVGGGTGELFF
D: NA
V: TRBV12-3/TRBV12-4
size: many
J: TRBJ2-2

DNA: TGTGCCAGCAGCTTAAGGCGCGGGACTAGCGGGAGTAATGAGCAGTTCTTC
CDR3: CASSLRRGTSGSNEQFF
D: TRBD2
V: TRBV11-2
size: many
J: TRBJ2-1

DNA: TGTGCCAGCACCCCAGGGGCAGGGGGTATGGAGACCCAGTACTTC
CDR3: CASTPGAGGMETQYF
D: TRBD1
V: TRBV12-3/TRBV12-4
size: few
J: TRBJ2-5

DNA: TGTGCCAGCAGCTCGACGGTAGCAGGGGGAAGCTATGGCTACACCTTC
CDR3: CASSSTVAGGSYGYTF
D: TRBD1
V: TRBV7-6
size: few
J: TRBJ1-2

DNA: TGTGCCAGCAGCCAAGCCCGGGACGCAGATACGCAGTATTTT
CDR3: CASSQARDADTQYF
D: NA
V: TRBV7-9
size: few
J: TRBJ2-3

DNA: TGTGCCAGCAAATCCGGACCAAGAGGAAACTACGAGCAGTACTTC
CDR3: CASKSGPRGNYEQYF
D: NA
V: TRBV11-3
size: NA
J: TRBJ2-7

DNA: TGTGCCAGCAGGGCAGGGGTTGGGGAGACCCAGTACTTC
CDR3: CASRAGVGETQYF
D: NA
V: TRBV12-3/TRBV12-4
size: many
J: TRBJ2-5

DNA: TGTGCCAGCATGGGACAGGGCTTTGAAAAACTGTTTTTT
CDR3: CASMGQGFEKLFF
D: TRBD1
V: TRBV6-5
size: NA
J: TRBJ1-4

DNA: TGTGCCAGCAGCTTGGGACAGGGTCGAGAAAAACTGTTTTTT
CDR3: CASSLGQGREKLFF
D: TRBD1
V: TRBV7-9
size: many
J: TRBJ1-4

DNA: TGTGCCGGCAGTTTCGTTAATCAGCCCCAGCATTTT
CDR3: CAGSFVNQPQHF
D: NA
V: TRBV12-3/TRBV12-4
size: NA
J: TRBJ1-5

DNA: TGTGCCAGCAGACCCCGGGACAGGGCGACTGAAGCTTTCTTT
CDR3: CASRPRDRATEAFF
D: TRBD1
V: TRBV6-5
size: few
J: TRBJ1-1

DNA: TGTGCCAGCATTAACAGCGGGATTGAACCTAGCACAGATACGCAGTATTTT
CDR3: CASINSGIEPSTDTQYF
D: TRBD2
V: TRBV12-3/TRBV12-4
size: NA
J: TRBJ2-3

DNA: TGTGCCAGCAGCCAAGACAGGGGGCGCAGGGGTGAAGCTTTCTTT
CDR3: CASSQDRGRRGEAFF
D: TRBD1
V: TRBV3-1
size: NA
J: TRBJ1-1

DNA: TGCGCCAGCAGCCCGCAAAGGGGGAGCGGGGGGAGCTCCTACAATGAGCAGTTCTTC
CDR3: CASSPQRGSGGSSYNEQFF
D: TRBD2
V: TRBV4-1
size: NA
J: TRBJ2-1

DNA: TGTGCCAGCAGCCAATTAGGTCGTAAAGCTTTCTTT
CDR3: CASSQLGRKAFF
D: NA
V: TRBV14
size: many
J: TRBJ1-1

DNA: TGTGCCAGCAGTGAACGCTCGACAGGCCTCTCCTACGAGCAGTACTTC
CDR3: CASSERSTGLSYEQYF
D: NA
V: TRBV6-6
size: NA
J: TRBJ2-7

DNA: TGTGCCAGCAGCTTAGGGAGCGGGAGTGGATACGAGCAGTACTTC
CDR3: CASSLGSGSGYEQYF
D: TRBD2
V: TRBV7-2
size: many
J: TRBJ2-7

DNA: TGTGCCAGCAGCGTAGAGGGCCACCCCGTCCTGAGCAAACATGGCTACACCTTC
CDR3: CASSVEGHPVLSKHGYTF
D: NA
V: TRBV9
size: few
J: TRBJ1-2

DNA: TGTGCCAGCGGGCGGGTAATCGGGATGAACACTGAAGCTTTCTTT
CDR3: CASGRVIGMNTEAFF
D: NA
V: TRBV7-6
size: NA
J: TRBJ1-1

DNA: TGTGCCAGCAGCCGAGTACTGGATTTGGGAAACACTGAAGCTTTCTTT
CDR3: CASSRVLDLGNTEAFF
D: NA
V: TRBV7-2
size: few
J: TRBJ1-1

DNA: TGTGCCAGCAGCTCCGGACTAGCGGGGGGGCTGGGGAATGAGCAGTTCTTC
CDR3: CASSSGLAGGLGNEQFF
D: TRBD2
V: TRBV7-3
size: few
J: TRBJ2-1

DNA: TGTGCCAGCAGCTCCCCTCTGTTGCCGGGGGAAAAACTGTTTTTT
CDR3: CASSSPLLPGEKLFF
D: NA
V: TRBV7-2
size: few
J: TRBJ1-4

DNA: TGTGCCAGCAGCGGGCCCTGGACAGTAACTGGGGCCAACGTCCTGACTTTC
CDR3: CASSGPWTVTGANVLTF
D: NA
V: TRBV7-9
size: NA
J: TRBJ2-6

DNA: TGTGCCAGCAGCGCGATCACAGGGGGAACTGAAGCTTTCTTT
CDR3: CASSAITGGTEAFF
D: TRBD1
V: TRBV7-8
size: few
J: TRBJ1-1

DNA: TGTGCCAGCAGCGGAAATGGACAGCTTGATCAGCCCCAGCATTTT
CDR3: CASSGNGQLDQPQHF
D: NA
V: TRBV4-2
size: NA
J: TRBJ1-5

DNA: TGTGCCAGCAGCCTAGGGGTAGCGGGACCTACTCGCGAGCAGTACTTC
CDR3: CASSLGVAGPTREQYF
D: TRBD2
V: TRBV7-2
size: NA
J: TRBJ2-7

DNA: TGCAGTGCCGTCACCCCCGGGGCCGTCTCCTACGAGCAGTACTTC
CDR3: CSAVTPGAVSYEQYF
D: NA
V: TRBV20-1
size: NA
J: TRBJ2-7

DNA: TGTGCCAGCGGGGTACTCAGCACAGATACGCAGTATTTT
CDR3: CASGVLSTDTQYF
D: NA
V: TRBV5-5
size: NA
J: TRBJ2-3

DNA: TGCAGTGCTAGAGATCCTGGGACTAGCACGTACAATGAGCAGTTCTTC
CDR3: CSARDPGTSTYNEQFF
D: TRBD2
V: TRBV20-1
size: NA
J: TRBJ2-1

DNA: TGTGCCAGCAGCGGCCCGGGACAGAGCTCCTACGAGCAGTACTTC
CDR3: CASSGPGQSSYEQYF
D: TRBD1
V: TRBV9
size: NA
J: TRBJ2-7

DNA: TGTGCCAGCAGGGACAGGAAAACCTACGAGCAGTACTTC
CDR3: CASRDRKTYEQYF
D: TRBD1
V: TRBV25-1
size: NA
J: TRBJ2-7

DNA: TGCGCCAGCAGCCTGACAGTCTTGAACACTGAAGCTTTCTTT
CDR3: CASSLTVLNTEAFF
D: NA
V: TRBV4-1
size: NA
J: TRBJ1-1

DNA: TGCAGTGCCTTTAGCGGGGCTCTCACAGATACGCAGTATTTT
CDR3: CSAFSGALTDTQYF
D: TRBD2
V: TRBV20-1
size: many
J: TRBJ2-3